One sample yielded the 23 T cell receptor beta chains listed below, sequenced in a study of Ad26.COV2.S vaccination and SARS-CoV-2 variants. Treatment of the sample: some 20 received Ad26.COV2.S at low or high dose, single or two shots; 5 received placebo; per-sample allocation not given. Sampling was performed 63 days after the first vaccine or placebo injection. The protocol was immunoSEQ multiplex PCR, while the TCRdb copy is restricted to in-frame clones and leaves out a portion. The table includes hundreds of thousands of clones, around 86% detected once. The starting material was peripheral blood, obtained in a trial of Ad26.COV2.S vaccine versus placebo. The receptor source for this set is a person aged 18-60 years who received the Ad26.COV2.S COVID-19 vaccine or a placebo.

The rearrangement links TRBV4-3 to TRBJ1-2; D call uncertain. CDR3 size: 17 residues. Germline V CDR1 and CDR2: LGHNA, YSLEER. V dropped 0 bases and J dropped 4 bases, with 18 bases sitting between them. This CDR3 is CASSQDGVAGFGYGYTF. In DNA, the CDR3 is TGCGCCAGCAGCCAAGATGGTGTAGCGGGGTTTGGCTATGGCTACACCTTC.

This clone appeared a single time. The CDR3 reads CASSQGQGGGSGYTF. The CDR3 DNA reads as TGCGCCAGCAGCCAAGGACAGGGAGGCGGTTCGGGCTACACCTTC. The chain combines TRBV4-1 with TRBJ1-2, with 7 bases aligning to TRBD1. The CDR3 extends over 15 amino acids. V lost 1 base and J lost 8; bases outside the gene matches: 10. Germline CDR1 and CDR2: MGHRA and YSYEKL.

This chain uses TRBV20-1 with TRBJ2-1; 8 nucleotides agree with TRBD2. V was clipped by 3 bases and J by 6 bases; unmatched bases: 1. Germline CDR1 DFQATT, CDR2 SNEGSKA (reference sequence). This CDR3 has 12 amino acids. The CDR3 spells CSASAGGNEQFF. The CDR3 DNA reads TGCAGTGCTAGTGCGGGGGGCAATGAGCAGTTCTTC.

The gene calls are TRBV3-1 (or the pseudogene TRBV3-2) and TRBJ2-2; D might be TRBD1 (6 bases). With 2 bases removed from V and 3 bases from J, the gap between germline ends came to 16 bases. There are 17 residues in the CDR3. Germline-derived CDR1 and CDR2 are LGHDT and YNNKEL (reference sequence). Here the CDR3 reads CASSQYARDTYTGELFF. CDR3 coding DNA: TGTGCCAGCAGCCAATACGCCAGGGACACCTACACCGGGGAGCTGTTTTTT.

The J gene is TRBJ2-1, the V gene TRBV30, with no clear D. Trimming removed 2 bases from V and 6 bases from J, with 8 bases in between. The CDR3 is made up of 12 amino acids. The V gene's germline CDR1 is GTSNPN and CDR2 SVGIG (reference sequence). CDR3 in amino acids: CAWSLGINEQFF. The CDR3 region has the DNA TGTGCCTGGAGTCTAGGGATCAATGAGCAGTTCTTC.

CDR3 nucleotide sequence: TGTGCCAGTGGGGCCGGGGCCAGAGGTAACTATGGCTACACCTTC. It translates to CASGAGARGNYGYTF. V is TRBV7-8 and J is TRBJ1-2; D is perhaps TRBD1 (5 bases). Germline CDR1 reads SGHVS; CDR2 reads FQNEAQ. V shed 9 bases and J shed 1 base, with 18 bases lying between them. The CDR3 is 15 residues long.

The chain employs TRBV3-1 (or the pseudogene TRBV3-2) and TRBJ1-1; D perhaps matches TRBD1 (5 bases). The germline gives CDR1 LGHDT, CDR2 YNNKEL (reference sequence). This CDR3 is built from 14 residues. V was cut by 0 bases and J by 6 bases, with 11 bases left in between. The CDR3 DNA reads TGTGCCAGCAGCCAAGAAGGGATCAGGGCTGAAGCTTTCTTT. Amino acid sequence: CASSQEGIRAEAFF.

The V and J genes are TRBV6-5 and TRBJ2-7, with D possibly being TRBD1 or TRBD2 (6 bases each). This CDR3 has 12 residues. The V end lost 11 bases, the J end lost 2 bases, and 13 bases lay between the germline ends. Germline assignment: CDR1 MNHEY and CDR2 SVGAGI. The CDR3 nucleotides are TGTGCCGGGGGGCGGGAACCCTACGAGCAGTACTTC. Amino acid sequence: CAGGREPYEQYF.

This chain uses TRBV13 with TRBJ2-1, with D maybe TRBD1 (5 bases). The germline CDR1 and CDR2 sequences are PRHDT and FYEKMQ (reference sequence). The CDR3 totals 17 residues. Between the trimmed V and J ends, which lost 5 bases and 0 bases, there was a span of 17 bases. Written as DNA, the CDR3 is TGTGCCAGCAGCCCCGAAAGACAGTCGAGCTCCTACAATGAGCAGTTCTTC. This sequence encodes CASSPERQSSSYNEQFF.

The chain recombines TRBV6-1 with TRBJ2-4; D unresolved. V was pared by 3 bases and J by 1 base, with 10 bases between. Germline V lookup: CDR1 MNHNS, CDR2 SASEGT. The CDR3 spans 15 residues. The CDR3 is CASSDTGLAKNIQYF. Written as DNA, the CDR3 is TGTGCCAGCAGTGATACCGGATTGGCCAAAAACATTCAGTACTTC.

The rearrangement links TRBV19 to TRBJ1-6; 11 bases are a match to TRBD1. The V gene end was trimmed by 5 bases and the J gene end by 7 bases; junction bases not matched to a gene: 4. Germline loops: CDR1 LNHDA, CDR2 SQIVND (reference sequence). The CDR3 loop spans 15 amino acids. In DNA form, the CDR3 reads TGTGCCAGTAGTCCGAGGACAGGGGGCAATTCACCCCTCCACTTT. Its protein is CASSPRTGGNSPLHF.

The chain couples TRBV12-3 or TRBV12-4 to TRBJ2-3; unclear D gene. V was shortened by 2 bases and J by 2 bases, with 5 bases between the two germline ends. CDR3 length: 13 amino acids. CDR3 protein: CASSLSVTDTQYF. As DNA, the CDR3 is TGTGCCAGCAGTTTATCCGTCACAGATACGCAGTATTTT.

V usage is TRBV5-1 and J usage is TRBJ1-2, with D possibly being TRBD1 (6 bases). This CDR3 region has 13 residues. Germline CDR1 SGHRS, CDR2 YFSETQ. Trimming removed 2 bases from V and 4 bases from J, with 9 bases in between. The CDR3 DNA follows: TGCGCCAGCAGCTTCGGGGGGGCCTATGGCTACACCTTC. Its translation: CASSFGGAYGYTF.

This chain uses TRBV6-1 with TRBJ2-1; D is possibly TRBD1 (6 bases). The germline V gene has CDR1 MNHNS and CDR2 SASEGT. Trimming removed 2 bases at V and 5 bases at J, with 16 bases between. The CDR3 consists of 16 residues. The CDR3 DNA sequence: TGTGCCAGCAGTGAATCGCAGGGGTTCTTGGACAATGAGCAGTTCTTC. Translating gives CASSESQGFLDNEQFF.

The rearrangement joins TRBV4-2 to TRBJ1-1; possible D gene TRBD1, 5 bases. V lost 1 base and J lost 7, with 13 bases in between. The CDR3 sequence is 14 residues long. From germline, CDR1 is LGHNA and CDR2 YNFKEQ. The CDR3 loop reads CASSQVSAQGEAFF. In DNA form, the CDR3 reads TGTGCCAGCAGCCAAGTATCGGCCCAGGGTGAAGCTTTCTTT.

This clone was detected only a few times. This rearrangement joins TRBV15 to TRBJ1-6; unclear D gene. Between the trimmed V and J ends, which lost 0 bases and 4 bases, there was a span of 13 bases. The CDR3 totals 17 residues. CDR1 and CDR2 (germline): LNHNV, YYDKDF (reference sequence). The CDR3 nucleotides read TGTGCCACCAGCAGAGATCCGTCGGGTCAGTATAATTCACCCCTCCACTTT. Its translation: CATSRDPSGQYNSPLHF.

This rearrangement joins TRBV5-1 to TRBJ2-5; D might be TRBD2 (5 bases). The CDR3 consists of 15 residues. V lost 4 bases to trimming and J lost 0 bases, with 13 bases between them. The germline gives CDR1 SGHRS, CDR2 YFSETQ. The CDR3 nucleotides read TGCGCCAGCAGCCCCGGGATCTCGTACCAAGAGACCCAGTACTTC. This gives the protein CASSPGISYQETQYF.

The CDR3 spells CAWSIFPSGLILDEQYF. CDR3 sequence (DNA): TGTGCCTGGAGTATCTTCCCCTCAGGGTTGATCTTGGACGAGCAGTACTTC. The chain links TRBV30 to TRBJ2-7; TRBD1 might be the D (5 bases). The CDR3 is 17 amino acids. Deletions cut 2 bases from V and 5 bases from J, with 25 bases between. The germline V gene encodes CDR1 GTSNPN and CDR2 SVGIG (reference sequence).

V and J are TRBV7-3 and TRBJ1-6; D uncertain. This CDR3 has 15 residues. The V end was cut by 1 base, the J end by 7 bases, with 11 bases between. Germline loops: CDR1 SGHTA, CDR2 FQGTGA. CDR3 DNA sequence: TGTGCCAGCAGCTTAATTGGAGGGAGGAATTCACCCCTCCACTTT. Translating gives CASSLIGGRNSPLHF.

This chain links TRBV9 with TRBJ1-1, with unresolved D. The CDR3 has 15 amino acids. V dropped 0 bases and J dropped 11 bases, with 20 bases sitting between them. Germline V gene data show CDR1 as SGDLS and CDR2 as YYNGEE. The CDR3 DNA sequence: TGTGCCAGCAGCGTAGGAACGGTCCTACCCTCTCCCGCTTTCTTT. This gives the protein CASSVGTVLPSPAFF.

As regards this clone: The sample carries other DNA sequences with the same CDR3. CDR3 sequence reads: CASSYRGRTGELFF. CDR3 nucleotide sequence: TGTGCCAGCAGTTACAGAGGTCGGACCGGGGAGCTGTTTTTT. The chain carries TRBV6-5 and TRBJ2-2; unclear D gene. Germline assignment: CDR1 MNHEY and CDR2 SVGAGI. This CDR3 comprises 14 residues. Trimming left V 2 bases short and J 5 bases short, with 9 bases between.

The V and J genes are TRBV9 and TRBJ2-1; either TRBD1 or TRBD2 may supply D (6 bases each). This CDR3 contains 16 residues. Between the trimmed V and J ends, which lost 3 bases and 7 bases, there was a span of 20 bases. The germline gives CDR1 SGDLS, CDR2 YYNGEE. The CDR3 DNA follows: TGTGCCAGCAGCGCGCCGAAGGGGGGAGTGGGTAATGAGCAGTTCTTC. It yields the protein CASSAPKGGVGNEQFF.

V usage is TRBV6-2 or TRBV6-3 and J usage is TRBJ2-7; TRBD1 matches 12 bases. The trim removed 1 base at V and 6 bases at J, leaving 7 bases unmatched. The germline gives CDR1 MNHEY, CDR2 SVGEGT. The CDR3 extends over 16 amino acids. The CDR3 coding sequence is TGTGCCAGCAGTTACTTGGTCGGGACAGGGGGCAGCGAGCAGTACTTC. Translating it yields CASSYLVGTGGSEQYF.